This T cell receptor beta chain was sequenced in a study of T cells in tumors after PD-1 blockade. At the level of the study: Each patient got pembrolizumab 200 mg every 3 weeks or cemiplimab 350 mg every 2 weeks. Some patients also took daily vismodegib 150 mg during anti-PD-1 treatment. Blood samples averaged around 100,000 templates (range roughly 22,000-280,000) and roughly 39,000 unique clonotypes.

Details on this clone: No antigen is known for it.

Repertoires were generated with immunoSEQ multiplex PCR, while TCRdb's copy carries only in-frame clones and drops some. The data contain 20,000 to 25,000 clones, around four fifths of them singletons. Broader study findings: Blood contained about two fifths of the tumor's TCR clonotypes.

The CDR3 totals 15 residues. Germline CDR1 reads SGHKS; CDR2 reads YYEKEE (reference sequence). Trimming took 4 bases from V and 5 from J; bases not matched to a gene: 8. This clonotype was obtained from a human donor with basal cell carcinoma. The starting material was PBMCs, obtained before anti-PD-1 treatment. The rearrangement joins TRBV5-5 to TRBJ2-5; 10 positions agree with TRBD1. This CDR3 reads CASSVRTGGWETQYF. The DNA for the CDR3 is TGTGCCAGCAGCGTAAGGACAGGGGGTTGGGAGACCCAGTACTTC.